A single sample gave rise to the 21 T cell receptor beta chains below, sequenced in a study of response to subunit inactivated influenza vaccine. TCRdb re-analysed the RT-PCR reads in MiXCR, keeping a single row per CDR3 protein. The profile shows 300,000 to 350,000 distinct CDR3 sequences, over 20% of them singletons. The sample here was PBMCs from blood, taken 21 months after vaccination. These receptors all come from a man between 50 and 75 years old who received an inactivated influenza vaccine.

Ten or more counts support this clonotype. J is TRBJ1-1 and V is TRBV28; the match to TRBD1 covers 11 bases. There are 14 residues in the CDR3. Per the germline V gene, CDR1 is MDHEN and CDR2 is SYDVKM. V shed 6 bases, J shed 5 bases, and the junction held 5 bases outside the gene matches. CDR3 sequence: CASSHGTGGTEAFF. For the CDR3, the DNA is TGTGCCAGCAGCCATGGGACAGGGGGTACTGAAGCTTTCTTT.

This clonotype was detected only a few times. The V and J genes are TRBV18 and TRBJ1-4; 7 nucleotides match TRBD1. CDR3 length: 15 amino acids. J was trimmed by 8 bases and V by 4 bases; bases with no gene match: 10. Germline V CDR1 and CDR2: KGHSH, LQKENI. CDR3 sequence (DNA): TGTGCCAGCTCACTACCGGGACAGCCAGTAGAAAAACTGTTTTTT. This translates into CASSLPGQPVEKLFF.

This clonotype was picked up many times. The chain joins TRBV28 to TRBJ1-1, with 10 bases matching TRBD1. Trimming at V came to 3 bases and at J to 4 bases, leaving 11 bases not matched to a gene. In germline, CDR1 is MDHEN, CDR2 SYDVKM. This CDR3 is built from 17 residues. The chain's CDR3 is CASSFRGTGVRRTEAFF. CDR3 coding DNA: TGTGCCAGCAGTTTCCGGGGGACAGGGGTACGGCGCACTGAAGCTTTCTTT.

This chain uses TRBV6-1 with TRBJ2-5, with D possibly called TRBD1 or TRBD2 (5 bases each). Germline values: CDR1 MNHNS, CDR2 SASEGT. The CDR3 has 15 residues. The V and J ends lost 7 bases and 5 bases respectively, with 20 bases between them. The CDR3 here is CASKTLDPGAETQYF. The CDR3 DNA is TGTGCCAGCAAGACTCTCGACCCCGGGGCGGAGACCCAGTACTTC.

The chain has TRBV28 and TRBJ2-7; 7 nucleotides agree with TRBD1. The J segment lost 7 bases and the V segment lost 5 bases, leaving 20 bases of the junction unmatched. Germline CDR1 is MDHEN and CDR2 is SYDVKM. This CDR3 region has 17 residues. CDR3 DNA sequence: TGTGCCAGCAGTCCAACCCGGGACAGATACTCTACGTGGGAGCAGTACTTC. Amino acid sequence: CASSPTRDRYSTWEQYF. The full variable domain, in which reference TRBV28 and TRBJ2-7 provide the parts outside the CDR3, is DVKVTQSSRYLVKRTGEKVFLECVQDMDHENMFWYRQDPGLGLRLIYFSYDVKMKEKGDIPEGYSVSREKKERFSLILESASTNQTSMYLCASSPTRDRYSTWEQYFGPGTRLTVT.

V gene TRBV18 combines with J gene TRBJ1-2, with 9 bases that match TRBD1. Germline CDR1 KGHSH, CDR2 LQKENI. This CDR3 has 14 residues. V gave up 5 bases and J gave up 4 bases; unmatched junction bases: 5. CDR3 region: CASSKQGAGYGYTF. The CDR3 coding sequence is TGTGCCAGCTCAAAACAGGGGGCTGGCTATGGCTACACCTTC.

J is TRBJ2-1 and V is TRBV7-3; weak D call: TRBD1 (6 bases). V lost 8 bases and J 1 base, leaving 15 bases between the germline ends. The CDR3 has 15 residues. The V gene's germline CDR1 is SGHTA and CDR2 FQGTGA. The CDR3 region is CASSKDSGSYNEQFF. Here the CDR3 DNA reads TGTGCCAGCTCAAAGGACAGCGGATCCTACAATGAGCAGTTCTTC.

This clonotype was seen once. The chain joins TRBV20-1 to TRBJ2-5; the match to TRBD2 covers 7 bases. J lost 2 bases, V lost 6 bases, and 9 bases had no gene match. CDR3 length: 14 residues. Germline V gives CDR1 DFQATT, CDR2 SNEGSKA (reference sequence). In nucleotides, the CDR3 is TGCAGTGCGAAATCGCGAGCGGGACAAGAGACCCAGTACTTC. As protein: CSAKSRAGQETQYF.

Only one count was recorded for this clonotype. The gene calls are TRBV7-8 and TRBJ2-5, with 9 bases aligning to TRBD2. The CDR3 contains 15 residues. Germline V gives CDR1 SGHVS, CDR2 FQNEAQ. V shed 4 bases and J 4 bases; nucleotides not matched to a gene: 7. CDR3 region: CASSSDSGRAETQYF. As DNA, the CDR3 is TGTGCCAGCAGCTCCGATAGCGGGAGAGCAGAGACCCAGTACTTC. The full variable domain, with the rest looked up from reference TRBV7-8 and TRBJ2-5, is GAGVSQSPRYKVAKRGQDVALRCDPISGHVSLFWYQQALGQGPEFLTYFQNEAQLDKSGLPSDRFFAERPEGSVSTLKIQRTQQEDSAVYLCASSSDSGRAETQYFGPGTRLLVL.

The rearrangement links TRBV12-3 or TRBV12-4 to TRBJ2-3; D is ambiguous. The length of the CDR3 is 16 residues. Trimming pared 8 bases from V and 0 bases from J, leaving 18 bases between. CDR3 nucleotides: TGTGCCAGCCCCCCTCCTGTCTACTCTAGCACAGATACGCAGTATTTT. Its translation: CASPPPVYSSTDTQYF.

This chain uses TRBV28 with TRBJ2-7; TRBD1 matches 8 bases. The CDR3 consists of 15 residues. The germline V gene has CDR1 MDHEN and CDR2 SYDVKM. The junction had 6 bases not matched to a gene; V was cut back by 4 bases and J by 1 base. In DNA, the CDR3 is TGTGCCAGCAGTTCTGGGACAGGCGCGTCCTACGAGCAGTACTTC. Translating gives CASSSGTGASYEQYF.

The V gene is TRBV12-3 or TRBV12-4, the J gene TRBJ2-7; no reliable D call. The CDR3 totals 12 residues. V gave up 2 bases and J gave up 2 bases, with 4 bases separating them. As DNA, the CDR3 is TGTGCCAGCAGTTTAAACCCCTACGAGCAGTACTTC. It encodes CASSLNPYEQYF.

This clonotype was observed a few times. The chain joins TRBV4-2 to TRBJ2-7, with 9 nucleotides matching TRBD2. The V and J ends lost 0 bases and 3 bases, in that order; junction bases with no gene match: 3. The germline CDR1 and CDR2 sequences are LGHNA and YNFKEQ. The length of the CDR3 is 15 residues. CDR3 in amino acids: CASSQDAAGGYEQYF. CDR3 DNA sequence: TGTGCCAGCAGCCAAGATGCAGCGGGGGGCTACGAGCAGTACTTC.

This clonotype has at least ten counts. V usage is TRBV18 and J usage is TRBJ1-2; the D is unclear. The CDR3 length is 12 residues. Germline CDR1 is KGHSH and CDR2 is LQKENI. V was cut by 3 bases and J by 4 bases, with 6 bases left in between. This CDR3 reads CASSPDGYGYTF. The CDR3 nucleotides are TGTGCCAGCTCACCGGACGGCTATGGCTACACCTTC.

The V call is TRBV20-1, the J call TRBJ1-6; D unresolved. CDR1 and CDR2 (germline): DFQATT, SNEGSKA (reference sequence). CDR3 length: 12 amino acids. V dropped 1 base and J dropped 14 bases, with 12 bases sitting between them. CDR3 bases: TGCAGTGCTAGAGTTAGGGAGGCGACCCTCCACTTT. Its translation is CSARVREATLHF.

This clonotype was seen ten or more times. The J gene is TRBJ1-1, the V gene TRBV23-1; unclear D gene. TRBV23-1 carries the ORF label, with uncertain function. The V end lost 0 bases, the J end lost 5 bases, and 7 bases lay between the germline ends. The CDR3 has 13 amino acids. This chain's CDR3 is CASSQSTRTEAFF. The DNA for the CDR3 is TGCGCCAGCAGTCAATCGACTCGTACTGAAGCTTTCTTT.

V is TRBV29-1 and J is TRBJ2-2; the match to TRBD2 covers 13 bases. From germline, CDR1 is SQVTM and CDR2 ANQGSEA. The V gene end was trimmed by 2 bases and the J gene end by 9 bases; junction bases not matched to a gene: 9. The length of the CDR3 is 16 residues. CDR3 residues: CSVEHPGLAGLRELFF. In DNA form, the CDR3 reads TGCAGCGTTGAACATCCGGGACTAGCGGGATTGCGGGAGCTGTTTTTT.

The CDR3 spells CASSPGEANQPQHF. The CDR3 DNA reads as TGTGCCAGCTCACCGGGGGAGGCGAATCAGCCCCAGCATTTT. The chain joins TRBV18 to TRBJ1-5, with D possibly TRBD1 on 5 matching bases. Germline V lookup: CDR1 KGHSH, CDR2 LQKENI. This CDR3 is built from 14 residues. V was cut by 3 bases and J by 4 bases, with 10 bases left in between.

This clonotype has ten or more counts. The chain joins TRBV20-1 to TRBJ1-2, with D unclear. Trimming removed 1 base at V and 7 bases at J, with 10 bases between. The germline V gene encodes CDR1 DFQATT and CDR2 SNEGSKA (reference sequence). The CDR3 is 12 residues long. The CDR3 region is CSARARVRGYTF. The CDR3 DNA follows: TGCAGTGCTAGAGCCCGCGTTCGTGGCTACACCTTC.

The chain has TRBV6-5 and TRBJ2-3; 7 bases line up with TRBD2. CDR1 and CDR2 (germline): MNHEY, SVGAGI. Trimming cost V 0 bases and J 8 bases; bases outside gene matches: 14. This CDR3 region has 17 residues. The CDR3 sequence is CASSYSPGGRGRGTQYF. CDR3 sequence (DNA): TGTGCCAGCAGTTACTCCCCGGGAGGCCGGGGTAGGGGTACGCAGTATTTT.

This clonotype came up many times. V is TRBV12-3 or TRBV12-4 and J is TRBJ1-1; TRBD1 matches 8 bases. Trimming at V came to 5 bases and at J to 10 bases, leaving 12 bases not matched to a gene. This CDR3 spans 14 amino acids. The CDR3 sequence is CASSILQGGLGAFF. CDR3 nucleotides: TGTGCCAGCAGTATATTACAGGGGGGATTGGGAGCTTTCTTT.